The 14 T cell receptor beta chains given below trace back to one sample, sequenced in a study of T-cell reconstitution after alpha-beta-depleted transplantation in children. Unique molecular identifiers featured in how the TCRbeta library was prepared. TCRdb re-called the PCR reads with MiXCR, one entry per CDR3 protein. The top ten hold about 10% of the sample, which has 300,000 to 350,000 distinct CDR3 sequences, over 20% seen once. The starting material was PBMCs, mostly from graft donor cells, obtained 180 days after TCRalphabeta/CD19-depleted stem cell transplant. The source is a male patient younger than 18 who had a stem cell transplant for acute lymphoblastic leukemia, so the T cells may come from the graft donor.

In this sample, this clonotype turned up a few times. J is TRBJ2-5 and V is TRBV10-3; the match to TRBD1 covers 10 bases. The germline V gene has CDR1 ENHRY and CDR2 SYGVKD. The CDR3 has 14 amino acids. The junction had 0 bases not matched to a gene; V was cut back by 2 bases and J by 3 bases. The CDR3 nucleotides read TGTGCCATCAGTGAGGGACAGGGGGAAGAGACCCAGTACTTC. Translated, it gives CAISEGQGEETQYF.

This clonotype was observed a handful of times. V gene TRBV7-9 combines with J gene TRBJ2-1; D is unresolved. V was trimmed by 1 base and J by 5 bases, leaving 18 bases between them. The CDR3 runs to 17 residues. Germline V gene sequence: CDR1 SEHNR, CDR2 FQNEAQ (reference sequence). The CDR3: CASSLDPVREFNNEQFF. The DNA of the CDR3 is TGTGCCAGCAGCTTAGATCCCGTCCGAGAATTCAACAATGAGCAGTTCTTC.

This clonotype was seen just once. CDR3 amino acids: CASSFQSEGYTF. The CDR3, as DNA: TGTGCCAGCAGCTTTCAATCCGAAGGCTACACCTTC. This chain joins TRBV6-1 and TRBJ1-2; D is uncertain. The CDR3 consists of 12 residues. V was pared by 6 bases and J by 8 bases, with 13 bases between. Germline values: CDR1 MNHNS, CDR2 SASEGT.

The table lists this clonotype with a few counts. V usage is TRBV6-5 and J usage is TRBJ2-1; D may be TRBD2 (6 bases). The CDR3 is made up of 14 amino acids. Trimming cost V 0 bases and J 5 bases, with 8 bases left between them. Germline lookup yields CDR1 MNHEY and CDR2 SVGAGI. The CDR3 sequence is CASSYSGTDNEQFF. The DNA of the CDR3 is TGTGCCAGCAGTTACTCCGGGACTGACAATGAGCAGTTCTTC.

The CDR3 here is CASRERTGGPTRGQPQHF. The DNA for the CDR3 is TGTGCCAGCAGGGAACGGACAGGGGGCCCAACCCGGGGTCAGCCCCAGCATTTT. The rearrangement links TRBV12-3 or TRBV12-4 to TRBJ1-5; 11 nucleotides match TRBD1. The CDR3 is made up of 18 amino acids. Germline trimming cut 6 bases from V and 6 bases from J; bases unmatched to any gene: 16.

This chain uses TRBV12-3 or TRBV12-4 with TRBJ2-1; TRBD2 matches 8 bases. There are 16 residues in the CDR3. V shed 1 base and J 6 bases; nucleotides not matched to a gene: 8. The CDR3 DNA is TGTGCCAGCAGTTTAGGGACCGGGAGGGTCCCCAATGAGCAGTTCTTC. This gives the protein CASSLGTGRVPNEQFF.

The gene calls are TRBV6-5 and TRBJ2-7, with 15 bases fitting TRBD2. Looked up from germline, CDR1 is MNHEY and CDR2 is SVGAGI. The CDR3 spans 15 residues. J gave up 10 bases and V 2 bases, and 6 bases lay outside the gene matches. The DNA for the CDR3 is TGTGCCAGCAGTTACCTTGGGACTAGCGGGAGGCTCCAGTACTTC. It encodes CASSYLGTSGRLQYF.

This chain uses TRBV7-6 with TRBJ1-6; D not certain. V was cut by 1 base and J by 5 bases, with 9 bases left in between. CDR3 length equals 15 residues. Germline V CDR1 and CDR2: SGHVS, FNYEAQ. The CDR3 is CASSLGGPNNSPLHF. The CDR3 DNA is TGTGCCAGCAGCTTAGGTGGTCCGAATAATTCACCCCTCCACTTT.

The chain combines TRBV7-9 with TRBJ2-3, with D possibly TRBD1 on 7 matching bases. V was cut by 2 bases and J by 6 bases, with 15 bases left in between. The germline gives CDR1 SEHNR, CDR2 FQNEAQ (reference sequence). The CDR3 loop spans 15 amino acids. CDR3 in DNA: TGTGCCAGCAGCTTACAAGGGGGCGCGGGGGATACGCAGTATTTT. It specifies CASSLQGGAGDTQYF.

The chain couples TRBV11-2 to TRBJ2-7; perhaps TRBD1 as D (6 bases). The CDR3 spans 15 residues. CDR1 and CDR2 (germline): SGHAT, FQNNGV. Trimming took off 8 bases at V and 0 bases at J, with 17 bases between the two ends. The DNA of the CDR3 is TGTGCCAGCGGACAGATTCTCAGAGTCTCCTACGAGCAGTACTTC. Translating it yields CASGQILRVSYEQYF.

CDR3: CASNLADTQYF. CDR3 bases: TGTGCCAGCAATCTTGCAGATACGCAGTATTTT. The chain couples TRBV27 to TRBJ2-3; D is ambiguous. Trimming removed 7 bases at V and 4 bases at J, with 6 bases between. Germline CDR1 is MNHEY and CDR2 is SMNVEV (reference sequence). The CDR3 is 11 amino acids.

This clonotype was seen a few times. The chain is built from TRBV29-1 and TRBJ1-1; D remains ambiguous. Germline V gives CDR1 SQVTM, CDR2 ANQGSEA. This CDR3 is 12 amino acids long. V lost 5 bases, J lost 5 bases, and 12 bases lay in between. CDR3 sequence: CSVLMGGTEAFF. The CDR3 region has the DNA TGCAGCGTTTTAATGGGAGGGACTGAAGCTTTCTTT.

The rearrangement links TRBV6-1 to TRBJ2-3, with 11 bases aligning to TRBD1. CDR3 length equals 16 residues. V shed 4 bases and J 2 bases; nucleotides not matched to a gene: 5. Germline lookup yields CDR1 MNHNS and CDR2 SASEGT. The CDR3 is CASSGTGGLTTDTQYF. As DNA, the CDR3 is TGTGCCAGCAGTGGGACAGGGGGCTTAACCACAGATACGCAGTATTTT.

The V and J genes are TRBV20-1 and TRBJ2-1; TRBD2 might be the D (6 bases). This CDR3 is 15 amino acids long. Germline V gene lookup returns CDR1 DFQATT and CDR2 SNEGSKA (reference sequence). V lost 4 bases and J 10 bases, leaving 23 bases between the germline ends. Here the CDR3 reads CSAILGGTPRREQFF. The CDR3, as DNA: TGCAGTGCTATTCTTGGCGGGACCCCCCGGAGGGAGCAGTTCTTC.